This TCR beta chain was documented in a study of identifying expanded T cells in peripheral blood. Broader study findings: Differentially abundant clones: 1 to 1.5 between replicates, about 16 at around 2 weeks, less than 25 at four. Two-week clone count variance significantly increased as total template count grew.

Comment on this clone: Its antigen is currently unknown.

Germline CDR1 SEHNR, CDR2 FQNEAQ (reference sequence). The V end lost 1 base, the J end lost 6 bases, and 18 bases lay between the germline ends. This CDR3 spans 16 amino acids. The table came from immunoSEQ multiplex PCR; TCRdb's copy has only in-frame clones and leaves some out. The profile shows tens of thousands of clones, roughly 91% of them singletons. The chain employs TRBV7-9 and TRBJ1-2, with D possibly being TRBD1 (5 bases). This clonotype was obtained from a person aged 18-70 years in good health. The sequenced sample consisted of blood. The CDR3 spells CASSLGRRQSFDGYTF. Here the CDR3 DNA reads TGTGCCAGCAGCTTAGGGCGTAGACAGTCGTTTGATGGCTACACCTTC.